This T cell receptor (beta chain) was captured in a study of blood T cell repertoires in COVID-19. Study-wide background: COVID-19 samples, acute and convalescent, were from the United States, Italy and Spain. T cells, B-cell-depleted T cells, or PBMCs provided the cDNA or gDNA that served as material.

The protocol was immunoSEQ multiplex PCR, while the TCRdb copy is restricted to in-frame clones and leaves out a portion. The sample holds under 100,000 clones, roughly 92% seen once. The CDR3 runs to 16 residues. From germline, CDR1 is KGHDR and CDR2 SFDVKD. V was clipped by 4 bases and J by 6 bases; unmatched bases: 9. Specimen: peripheral blood. This sequence was found in a woman aged 55-70 years with active COVID-19. This chain joins TRBV24-1 and TRBJ2-2; the match to TRBD1 covers 8 bases. The CDR3 bases are TGTGCCACCAGTGACACCGGGACAGGCGGACCCGGGGAGCTGTTTTTT. Amino acid sequence: CATSDTGTGGPGELFF.